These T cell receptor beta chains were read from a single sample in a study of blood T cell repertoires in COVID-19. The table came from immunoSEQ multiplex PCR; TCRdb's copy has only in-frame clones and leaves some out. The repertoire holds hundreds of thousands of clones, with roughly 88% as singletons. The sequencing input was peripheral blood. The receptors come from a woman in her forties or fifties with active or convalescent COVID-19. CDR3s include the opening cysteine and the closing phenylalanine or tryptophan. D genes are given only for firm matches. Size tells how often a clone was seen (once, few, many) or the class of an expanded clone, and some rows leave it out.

CDR3 DNA: TGTGCCAGCAGCTTAACCAGTAACACTGAAGCTTTCTTT
CDR3 protein: CASSLTSNTEAFF
V gene: TRBV7-8
clone size: NA
J gene: TRBJ1-1
D gene: NA

CDR3 DNA: TGTGCCAGCAGCCAAGCGGGAGCTATAGATACGCAGTATTTT
CDR3 protein: CASSQAGAIDTQYF
V gene: TRBV4-2
clone size: NA
J gene: TRBJ2-3
D gene: NA

CDR3 DNA: TGCGCCAGCAGCCCTAGACAGGGGAATACCGGGGAGCTGTTTTTT
CDR3 protein: CASSPRQGNTGELFF
V gene: TRBV4-3
clone size: NA
J gene: TRBJ2-2
D gene: TRBD1

CDR3 DNA: TGTGCCAGCAGCTTCCCCCCGGGGGGGTCCTACGAGCAGTACTTC
CDR3 protein: CASSFPPGGSYEQYF
V gene: TRBV28
clone size: NA
J gene: TRBJ2-7
D gene: TRBD2

CDR3 DNA: TGTGCCAGCTCACCCATGTCAGGGGGTACGAACACTGAAGCTTTCTTT
CDR3 protein: CASSPMSGGTNTEAFF
V gene: TRBV18
clone size: NA
J gene: TRBJ1-1
D gene: TRBD1

CDR3 DNA: TGCAGCCACGGTACTGGGACAGGGGGGAGAACTAGCACAGATACGCAGTATTTT
CDR3 protein: CSHGTGTGGRTSTDTQYF
V gene: TRBV29-1
clone size: NA
J gene: TRBJ2-3
D gene: TRBD1

CDR3 DNA: TGTGCCAGCTCAGAGAACAGGGCCGAGCAGTACTTC
CDR3 protein: CASSENRAEQYF
V gene: TRBV18
clone size: NA
J gene: TRBJ2-7
D gene: NA

CDR3 DNA: TGTGCCAGTACCCACAGGAGCGGGGGAACTTACAATGAGCAGTTCTTC
CDR3 protein: CASTHRSGGTYNEQFF
V gene: TRBV19
clone size: NA
J gene: TRBJ2-1
D gene: TRBD2

CDR3 DNA: TGTGCAAGTCGCTTAGGGGAGGGGCCTCAGCCCCAGCATTTT
CDR3 protein: CASRLGEGPQPQHF
V gene: TRBV12-2
clone size: NA
J gene: TRBJ1-5
D gene: NA

CDR3 DNA: TGTGCCAGCAGTCGGGACATACTAAATGGCTACACCTTC
CDR3 protein: CASSRDILNGYTF
V gene: TRBV2
clone size: NA
J gene: TRBJ1-2
D gene: NA

CDR3 DNA: TGCAGCGTCGGGGGGGGGCAAAGCACAGATACGCAGTATTTT
CDR3 protein: CSVGGGQSTDTQYF
V gene: TRBV29-1
clone size: NA
J gene: TRBJ2-3
D gene: TRBD2

CDR3 DNA: TGTGCCAGCAGCTGGGACAGGGGGTTTCTGGGAAACACCATATATTTT
CDR3 protein: CASSWDRGFLGNTIYF
V gene: TRBV5-5
clone size: NA
J gene: TRBJ1-3
D gene: TRBD1

CDR3 DNA: TGTGCCAGCAGCTTAGATTCATGGACAGGGGGGGGAGGTACGCAGTATTTT
CDR3 protein: CASSLDSWTGGGGTQYF
V gene: TRBV11-2
clone size: NA
J gene: TRBJ2-3
D gene: TRBD1

CDR3 DNA: TGTGCCAGCAGCCCGGACAGGGGGCTCTACGAGCAGTACTTC
CDR3 protein: CASSPDRGLYEQYF
V gene: TRBV27
clone size: NA
J gene: TRBJ2-7
D gene: TRBD1

CDR3 DNA: TGTGCCTGGGACGGACTGCGGGGGTGGAACACTGAAGCTTTCTTT
CDR3 protein: CAWDGLRGWNTEAFF
V gene: TRBV30
clone size: NA
J gene: TRBJ1-1
D gene: NA

CDR3 DNA: TGCGCCAGCAGCTCAAGTGGGGGCAGGGGCACAGATACGCAGTATTTT
CDR3 protein: CASSSSGGRGTDTQYF
V gene: TRBV5-1
clone size: NA
J gene: TRBJ2-3
D gene: NA

CDR3 DNA: TGTGCCATCAGCGGAGGAGGGGGCAACGGCCATGAGCAGTTCTTC
CDR3 protein: CAISGGGGNGHEQFF
V gene: TRBV10-3
clone size: once
J gene: TRBJ2-1
D gene: NA

CDR3 DNA: TGTGCCAGCAGTATCCCGAGAACGGACAGGGGGCCGTTCGACAGCAATCAGCCCCAGCATTTT
CDR3 protein: CASSIPRTDRGPFDSNQPQHF
V gene: TRBV28
clone size: NA
J gene: TRBJ1-5
D gene: TRBD1

CDR3 DNA: TGTGCTAAACAGGGGTACAATCAGCCCCAGCATTTT
CDR3 protein: CAKQGYNQPQHF
V gene: TRBV12-5
clone size: few
J gene: TRBJ1-5
D gene: TRBD1

CDR3 DNA: TGTGCCAGCAGCCATCGGACGGGAGCTAACTATGGCTACACCTTC
CDR3 protein: CASSHRTGANYGYTF
V gene: TRBV7-2
clone size: NA
J gene: TRBJ1-2
D gene: NA

CDR3 DNA: TGCGCCAGCAGCCGACTGTCGGGGGAAGACTATGGCTACACCTTC
CDR3 protein: CASSRLSGEDYGYTF
V gene: TRBV4-3
clone size: NA
J gene: TRBJ1-2
D gene: NA

CDR3 DNA: TGTGCCAGCAGCCAAACGAGGACGGGACTAGCCAATTACGAGCAGTACTTC
CDR3 protein: CASSQTRTGLANYEQYF
V gene: TRBV3-1/TRBV3-2
clone size: NA
J gene: TRBJ2-7
D gene: TRBD2

CDR3 DNA: TGTGCCAGCACCTTTATGGGACAGGGGGATGGCTACACCTTC
CDR3 protein: CASTFMGQGDGYTF
V gene: TRBV2
clone size: few
J gene: TRBJ1-2
D gene: TRBD1

CDR3 DNA: TGTGCCAGCAGCTTAGGGCCCGCCTCCTACGAGCAGTACTTC
CDR3 protein: CASSLGPASYEQYF
V gene: TRBV11-1
clone size: NA
J gene: TRBJ2-7
D gene: NA

CDR3 DNA: TGCGCCAGCAGCCAAGTAGGGAAGGTAGCGGGAGGGGGTGAGCAGTACTTC
CDR3 protein: CASSQVGKVAGGGEQYF
V gene: TRBV4-3
clone size: NA
J gene: TRBJ2-7
D gene: TRBD2

CDR3 DNA: TGTGCCATCAGTGAGGCGCTCGGTGATGGCTACACCTTC
CDR3 protein: CAISEALGDGYTF
V gene: TRBV10-3
clone size: NA
J gene: TRBJ1-2
D gene: NA

CDR3 DNA: TGTGCCAGTAGTATCGGACTGGGCGACTATGGCTACACCTTC
CDR3 protein: CASSIGLGDYGYTF
V gene: TRBV19
clone size: NA
J gene: TRBJ1-2
D gene: NA

CDR3 DNA: TGTGCCAGCAGCCAAGGGACGGGACAGGGATTTGGCTACACCTTC
CDR3 protein: CASSQGTGQGFGYTF
V gene: TRBV4-2
clone size: NA
J gene: TRBJ1-2
D gene: TRBD1